Below, 4 T cell receptor beta chains from the same sample are listed, as sequenced in a study of long-term antiretroviral therapy in people with HIV. Running of the v3.0 immunoSEQ assay took place at survey level. Only in-frame clones appear in the TCRdb table, and some are missing; sequencing was by immunoSEQ multiplex PCR. This sample has about 30,000 clones; approximately 95% occur once, and the top ten carry roughly 3.5%. The sample consisted of unsorted PBMCs, taken approximately 5.1 years after starting antiretroviral therapy. The receptor source for this set is a woman aged 45 to 65 with HIV.

This clone was seen a single time. The chain has TRBV25-1 and TRBJ2-5; 10 positions match TRBD2. V shed 1 base, J shed 4 bases, and the junction held 3 bases outside the gene matches. Per the germline V gene, CDR1 is MGHDK and CDR2 is SYGVNS. This CDR3 has 15 residues. The DNA of the CDR3 is TGTGCCAGCAGTGAATTGGCTAGCGGGGGAGAGACCCAGTACTTC. Protein sequence: CASSELASGGETQYF.

The rearrangement joins TRBV19 to TRBJ1-3; D is perhaps TRBD1 (6 bases). CDR1 is LNHDA, CDR2 SQIVND, per germline (reference sequence). The CDR3 loop spans 14 amino acids. V lost 2 bases and J lost 4, with 9 bases in between. CDR3 sequence: CASSITGSGNTIYF. The CDR3 coding sequence is TGTGCCAGTAGTATAACAGGGTCAGGAAACACCATATATTTT. Full variable domain (outside the CDR3, taken from reference TRBV19 and TRBJ1-3): DGGITQSPKYLFRKEGQNVTLSCEQNLNHDAMYWYRQDPGQGLRLIYYSQIVNDFQKGDIAEGYSVSREKKESFPLTVTSAQKNPTAFYLCASSITGSGNTIYFGEGSWLTVV.

The rearrangement joins TRBV4-2 to TRBJ1-1; maybe TRBD1 (5 bases). Trimming pared 0 bases from V and 0 bases from J, leaving 14 bases between. Germline CDR1 and CDR2: LGHNA and YNFKEQ. This CDR3 is built from 17 residues. The DNA for the CDR3 is TGTGCCAGCAGCCAAGAAAGGTTCGCAGGGATGAACACTGAAGCTTTCTTT. Its translation: CASSQERFAGMNTEAFF.

The rearrangement joins TRBV28 to TRBJ1-1; the D is unclear. The CDR3 loop spans 13 amino acids. Germline CDR1 is MDHEN and CDR2 is SYDVKM. Trimming pared 3 bases from V and 3 bases from J, leaving 8 bases between. The CDR3 protein is CASSLPGYTEAFF. The CDR3, as DNA: TGTGCCAGCAGTTTGCCGGGGTACACTGAAGCTTTCTTT.